A selection of T cell receptor beta chains follows, all from one sample in a study of blood T cell repertoires in COVID-19. Clones were read by immunoSEQ multiplex PCR, and TCRdb kept only the in-frame ones, dropping some. Of roughly 700,000 clones detected, 80% to 90% appear once; the ten largest clones hold 0.2% to 0.3%. Sequenced: peripheral blood. Receptor source: a woman between 18 and 29 years old with acute or convalescent COVID-19. CDR3s include the opening cysteine and the closing phenylalanine or tryptophan. A D gene is named only where the DNA matches it firmly. Clone size, where shown, is once, few, many, or a class for clones that have expanded.

cdr3_nt: TGTGCCAGCAGAGGGACAGGGGGCCGAGGCTACACCTTC
cdr3_aa: CASRGTGGRGYTF
j_call: TRBJ1-2
d_call: TRBD1
v_call: TRBV6-5
clone_size: NA

cdr3_nt: TGTGCCAGCAGTCCTAGCGGGGGGGACGAGCAGTACTTC
cdr3_aa: CASSPSGGDEQYF
j_call: TRBJ2-7
d_call: TRBD2
v_call: TRBV2
clone_size: NA

cdr3_nt: TGTGCCATCAGGCCCGAGCGGGGGGCGAGTACAGATACGCAGTATTTT
cdr3_aa: CAIRPERGASTDTQYF
j_call: TRBJ2-3
d_call: TRBD2
v_call: TRBV10-3
clone_size: NA

cdr3_nt: TGTGCCATCGGATTGAAATCAGGGGGCGGGGAGACCCAGTACTTC
cdr3_aa: CAIGLKSGGGETQYF
j_call: TRBJ2-5
d_call: TRBD1
v_call: TRBV10-3
clone_size: NA

cdr3_nt: TGTGCCCACCGGGGAGGCACTGAAGCTTTCTTT
cdr3_aa: CAHRGGTEAFF
j_call: TRBJ1-1
d_call: NA
v_call: TRBV5-8
clone_size: once

cdr3_nt: TGTGCCAGTAGTTTCCAGGCAGGGGTGAACACTGAAGCTTTCTTT
cdr3_aa: CASSFQAGVNTEAFF
j_call: TRBJ1-1
d_call: NA
v_call: TRBV19
clone_size: NA

cdr3_nt: TGTGCCAGCAGTGAACTCGGACAGGGGAGGCGAGGCTCTGGAAACACCATATATTTT
cdr3_aa: CASSELGQGRRGSGNTIYF
j_call: TRBJ1-3
d_call: TRBD1
v_call: TRBV6-1
clone_size: NA

cdr3_nt: TGTGCCAGCAGCCAAGAGACAGGGTCCGGGCAGTACTTC
cdr3_aa: CASSQETGSGQYF
j_call: TRBJ2-7
d_call: TRBD1
v_call: TRBV3-1/TRBV3-2
clone_size: once

cdr3_nt: TGTGCCAGCAGTTACTACCCTGGCTCGCCCCCCACAGATACGCAGTATTTT
cdr3_aa: CASSYYPGSPPTDTQYF
j_call: TRBJ2-3
d_call: NA
v_call: TRBV6-2/TRBV6-3
clone_size: NA

cdr3_nt: TGTGCCAGCTCACGGGACAGGGACACTGAAGCTTTCTTT
cdr3_aa: CASSRDRDTEAFF
j_call: TRBJ1-1
d_call: TRBD1
v_call: TRBV18
clone_size: NA

cdr3_nt: TGTGCCAGCACCGAATGGGGCCTCTACGAGCAGTACTTC
cdr3_aa: CASTEWGLYEQYF
j_call: TRBJ2-7
d_call: NA
v_call: TRBV25-1
clone_size: few

cdr3_nt: TGTGCCAGCAGAACGTACCGGGAATTGTTCTACGAGCAGTACTTC
cdr3_aa: CASRTYRELFYEQYF
j_call: TRBJ2-7
d_call: NA
v_call: TRBV6-6
clone_size: once

cdr3_nt: TGTGCCAGCAGCAGCCGGACAGGGACAGATACGCAGTATTTT
cdr3_aa: CASSSRTGTDTQYF
j_call: TRBJ2-3
d_call: TRBD1
v_call: TRBV11-3
clone_size: NA

cdr3_nt: TGTGCCACCAGATCTGGGACAGACTCTGGGGAGCAGTACTTC
cdr3_aa: CATRSGTDSGEQYF
j_call: TRBJ2-7
d_call: TRBD1
v_call: TRBV24-1
clone_size: NA

cdr3_nt: TGTGCCAGCAGCTTTCAGGGGCCGGCGGAAGAAAAACTGTTTTTT
cdr3_aa: CASSFQGPAEEKLFF
j_call: TRBJ1-4
d_call: NA
v_call: TRBV5-5
clone_size: NA

cdr3_nt: TGTGCCAGCAGTTACTCTGGCAGGATGAATACTGAAGCTTTCTTT
cdr3_aa: CASSYSGRMNTEAFF
j_call: TRBJ1-1
d_call: NA
v_call: TRBV6-6
clone_size: once

cdr3_nt: TGTGCCAGCAGCTTGGCCCTCGGGGATGAGCAGTTCTTC
cdr3_aa: CASSLALGDEQFF
j_call: TRBJ2-1
d_call: NA
v_call: TRBV5-4
clone_size: once

cdr3_nt: TGTGCCAGCGAGCTAGGCACTGAAGCTTTCTTT
cdr3_aa: CASELGTEAFF
j_call: TRBJ1-1
d_call: NA
v_call: TRBV19
clone_size: NA

cdr3_nt: TGTGCCAGCAGCCAAGTGGGGGGAAACACCGGGGAGCTGTTTTTT
cdr3_aa: CASSQVGGNTGELFF
j_call: TRBJ2-2
d_call: NA
v_call: TRBV3-1/TRBV3-2
clone_size: NA

cdr3_nt: TGTGCCAGCAGTCCCGGACAGGGAAGTGGTCTCTATGGCTACACCTTC
cdr3_aa: CASSPGQGSGLYGYTF
j_call: TRBJ1-2
d_call: TRBD1
v_call: TRBV27
clone_size: few

cdr3_nt: TGCGCCAGCAGCGACCGGGCCCGGGGGGAGACCCAGTACTTC
cdr3_aa: CASSDRARGETQYF
j_call: TRBJ2-5
d_call: NA
v_call: TRBV5-1
clone_size: NA

cdr3_nt: TGTGCCAGCAGCTTAGAAGTAGGGGGTGAGCAGTACTTC
cdr3_aa: CASSLEVGGEQYF
j_call: TRBJ2-7
d_call: NA
v_call: TRBV7-9
clone_size: NA

cdr3_nt: TGTGCCAGCAGGATAACCGGGACTGCTGACACTGAAGCTTTCTTT
cdr3_aa: CASRITGTADTEAFF
j_call: TRBJ1-1
d_call: NA
v_call: TRBV7-3
clone_size: once

cdr3_nt: TGTGCCAGCAGCCCCGCCTACGCCAAAAACATTCAGTACTTC
cdr3_aa: CASSPAYAKNIQYF
j_call: TRBJ2-4
d_call: NA
v_call: TRBV5-6
clone_size: NA

cdr3_nt: TGTGCCAGCAGGCAGGGTGCCTATGGCTACACCTTC
cdr3_aa: CASRQGAYGYTF
j_call: TRBJ1-2
d_call: NA
v_call: TRBV7-9
clone_size: NA

cdr3_nt: TGTGCCAGCAGCTTGTACCGGGAGAACACTGAAGCTTTCTTT
cdr3_aa: CASSLYRENTEAFF
j_call: TRBJ1-1
d_call: NA
v_call: TRBV7-9
clone_size: NA

cdr3_nt: TGTGCCATCAGAGCGACAGGGCAGAACACTGAAGCTTTCTTT
cdr3_aa: CAIRATGQNTEAFF
j_call: TRBJ1-1
d_call: TRBD1
v_call: TRBV10-3
clone_size: NA

cdr3_nt: TGTGCCAGTAGTCGACAGGGAGGAACTGAAGCTTTCTTT
cdr3_aa: CASSRQGGTEAFF
j_call: TRBJ1-1
d_call: TRBD1
v_call: TRBV19
clone_size: NA

cdr3_nt: TGTGCCATCGCAGGGGGCGCGGTCACTGAAGCTTTCTTT
cdr3_aa: CAIAGGAVTEAFF
j_call: TRBJ1-1
d_call: TRBD1
v_call: TRBV2
clone_size: NA

cdr3_nt: TGTGCCAGCTCACCGAGACAGCAAGAGACCCAGTACTTC
cdr3_aa: CASSPRQQETQYF
j_call: TRBJ2-5
d_call: NA
v_call: TRBV18
clone_size: NA

cdr3_nt: TGTGCCAGCAGTTACAGGCGGGGGGCGCAAGATGAGCAGTTCTTC
cdr3_aa: CASSYRRGAQDEQFF
j_call: TRBJ2-1
d_call: TRBD2
v_call: TRBV6-6
clone_size: once